What follows is one TCR beta chain and its context. Its antigen remains undetermined. Qualities for individual bases were not recorded, and no much larger clone is one base off. The sample belongs to a study of cytomegalovirus exposure and HLA in healthy donors (TCRdb year 2017). In the study overall: The 666 repertoires of the first cohort and the 110 or so validation repertoires were produced on the same platform, according to a later analysis. The study was designed to test whether signatures of past pathogen exposure could be identified by cataloging public T cell receptors. Besides the first cohort of under 700 subjects, a separate validation cohort made up of 95 to 150 different subjects was used. The study combined high-throughput TCR immunosequencing, statistical association of individual TCRs with disease status, and machine learning to predict cytomegalovirus infection status.

Results the study describes overall, beyond this receptor: Subsequent analysis determined that TCRs grouped into clusters in the first cohort also showed a tendency toward co-occurrence across the roughly 110 validation repertoires, and 94% of cluster scores exceeded 0. The authors suggested that the approach could potentially be generalized to other disease states and immunological phenotypes. Most TCR sequences were seen in very few donors, while some public TCRs were found in many individuals. In vitro tests confirmed that three of the cytomegalovirus-associated TCR beta chains recognize cytomegalovirus antigens. A total of 150 to 200 TCR beta chains were listed by the study as associated with cytomegalovirus. The validation cohort had no HLA typing available for a later analysis, so co-occurrence within that cohort was assessed over all 110 or so repertoires. The classifier was reported to diagnose cytomegalovirus status with high specificity and sensitivity in both the original cohort and the validation cohort.

Libraries were made using the immunoSEQ multiplex PCR assay. The authors processed their data as follows. To diagnose cytomegalovirus status from the catalog of TCR beta chain sequences, a statistical classification framework was built. TCRdb limited this immuneACCESS table to in-frame rearrangements with V and J called. A share of clones is missing; checked studies link under half to unresolved V genes, and the rest is unexplained. The V and J calls and clone size are taken from that table; D and trimming were inferred from the DNA. The sample includes fewer than 350,000 clones, with around 89% observed a single time. The top ten clones comprise 0.92% of the sample. Trimming removed 0 bases from V and 8 bases from J; the gene matches leave 6 bases unexplained. From a lookup of the germline V gene, CDR1 and CDR2 are SGHRS and YFSETQ. The CDR3 runs 14 amino acids, cysteine and phenylalanine included. Only the CDR3 part of the read is kept: 42 bases, read in frame from the first base.

Donors formed part of the validation cohort, which comprised some 120 subjects and was distinct from the first cohort of 670 or so subjects. Sequencing was done on a sample of PBMCs. The chain is assembled from TRBV5-1 and TRBJ1-2, with 8 middle bases fitting TRBD1. The clonotype originates from a woman aged 18 to 35 in good health and CMV-seronegative. The nucleotide sequence reads TGCGCCAGCAGCTTGGACGGACAGGGATACGGCTACACCTTC. It specifies CASSLDGQGYGYTF.